These T cell receptor beta chains were read from a single sample in a study of shared clonotypes between healthy human individuals. Sequenced by immunoSEQ multiplex PCR; TCRdb stores in-frame clones only, minus some. This table has roughly 1 million clones, about 80% appearing once. The sample comprised memory CD4+ T cells from PBMCs. The receptors stem from a young man in good health. Some clones in this sample may be carry-over from other donors' samples. CDR3s include the opening cysteine and the closing phenylalanine or tryptophan. A D gene is named only where the DNA matches it firmly. Clone size appears in some rows only: once, few, many, or a class for an expanded clone.

J,V,D,size,CDR3,DNA
TRBJ2-7,TRBV18,.,.,CASSPPSGLRYEQYF,TGTGCCAGCTCACCACCCTCAGGGCTAAGGTACGAGCAGTACTTC
TRBJ1-5,TRBV30,.,few,CAWSVPGLNQPQHF,TGTGCCTGGAGTGTACCGGGACTCAATCAGCCCCAGCATTTT
TRBJ2-2,TRBV9,TRBD1,once,CASSTTEGAPDTGELFF,TGTGCCAGCAGCACTACAGAGGGGGCTCCTGACACCGGGGAGCTGTTTTTT
TRBJ2-5,TRBV7-2,.,.,CASSQWGNQETQYF,TGTGCCAGCAGCCAATGGGGGAACCAAGAGACCCAGTACTTC
TRBJ2-1,TRBV9,TRBD2,.,CASSVGGLAGGYNEQFF,TGTGCCAGCAGCGTAGGAGGTTTAGCGGGAGGGTACAATGAGCAGTTCTTC
TRBJ2-7,TRBV5-5,TRBD2,few,CASSLVWLAAYEQYF,TGTGCCAGCAGCTTGGTTTGGCTAGCGGCCTACGAGCAGTACTTC
TRBJ2-5,TRBV9,.,.,CASSVGGGEGTQYF,TGTGCCAGCAGCGTCGGAGGGGGTGAGGGGACCCAGTACTTC
TRBJ1-2,TRBV5-1,.,.,CASSFGGLGYGYTF,TGCGCCAGCAGCTTCGGGGGGCTTGGCTATGGCTACACCTTC
TRBJ1-2,TRBV4-1,.,few,CASSQDRRFYGYTF,TGCGCCAGCAGCCAAGATCGGAGGTTCTATGGCTACACCTTC
TRBJ2-1,TRBV2,TRBD2,.,CASSELTSGPFF,TGTGCCAGCAGTGAATTGACTAGCGGGCCGTTCTTC
TRBJ1-1,TRBV5-1,TRBD1,.,CASGQGSSTEAFF,TGCGCCAGCGGACAGGGCTCGAGCACTGAAGCTTTCTTT
TRBJ2-5,TRBV5-4,.,.,CASSLVQGKETQYF,TGTGCCAGCAGCTTGGTGCAGGGGAAGGAGACCCAGTACTTC
TRBJ1-1,TRBV9,.,.,CASSAEQRGKAFF,TGTGCCAGCAGCGCGGAACAAAGGGGCAAAGCTTTCTTT
TRBJ2-1,TRBV5-1,.,.,CASSLVGTTYNEQFF,TGCGCCAGCAGCTTGGTGGGGACCACCTACAATGAGCAGTTCTTC
TRBJ1-4,TRBV4-1,.,.,CASSRTGGQVGKLFF,TGCGCCAGCAGCCGAACCGGGGGCCAGGTGGGAAAACTGTTTTTT
TRBJ2-7,TRBV27,.,.,CASSHPPYEQYF,TGTGCCAGCAGTCACCCCCCCTACGAGCAGTACTTC
TRBJ2-7,TRBV7-8,.,once,CASSLSQGGVGEQYF,TGTGCCAGCAGCTTGAGTCAGGGGGGTGTAGGCGAGCAGTACTTC
TRBJ1-1,TRBV4-3,.,.,CASSQAGGSTEAFF,TGCGCCAGCAGCCAAGCTGGGGGCAGCACTGAAGCTTTCTTT
TRBJ1-2,TRBV5-1,.,.,CASSLGRGVYYGYTF,TGCGCCAGCAGCTTGGGCCGTGGGGTTTACTATGGCTACACCTTC